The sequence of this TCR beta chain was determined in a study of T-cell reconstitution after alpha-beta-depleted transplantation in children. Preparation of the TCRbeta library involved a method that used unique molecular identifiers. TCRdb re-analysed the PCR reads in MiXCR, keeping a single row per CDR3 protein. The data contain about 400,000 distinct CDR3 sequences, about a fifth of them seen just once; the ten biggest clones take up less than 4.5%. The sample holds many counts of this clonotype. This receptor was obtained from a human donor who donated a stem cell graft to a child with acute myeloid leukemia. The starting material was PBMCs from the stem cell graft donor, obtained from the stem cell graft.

The CDR3 spells CASSLAGGNTGELFF. The CDR3 bases are TGTGCCAGCAGTTTAGCGGGAGGTAACACCGGGGAGCTGTTTTTT. The chain recombines TRBV12-3 or TRBV12-4 with TRBJ2-2; maybe TRBD2 (6 bases). The CDR3 runs to 15 residues. V lost 0 bases to trimming and J lost 2 bases, with 7 bases between them.